A selection of T cell receptor beta chains follows, all from one sample in a study of PD-L1 blockade in urothelial cancer. TCRdb's table, derived via immunoSEQ multiplex PCR, lists solely in-frame clones and lacks some. The sample yields 29,000 or so clones, around three quarters seen once. Sequencing used PBMCs, obtained around atezolizumab (anti-PD-L1) treatment. The receptors were sampled from a man aged 65 to 79 with urothelial cancer. Each CDR3 is given with its conserved first and last residue. Fields, in order: J gene, V gene, clone size, D gene, CDR3 protein, CDR3 DNA. D genes are given only for firm matches. Size values are once, few and many counts, or a class for expanded clones, and some rows have none.

TRBJ2-7	TRBV4-1	-	TRBD2	CASSQVLAGVYEQYF	TGCGCCAGCAGCCAAGTACTAGCGGGAGTCTACGAGCAGTACTTC
TRBJ2-5	TRBV18	-	-	CASSTSQAETQYF	TGTGCCAGCTCTACTTCTCAGGCAGAGACCCAGTACTTC
TRBJ2-2	TRBV28	-	-	CASSLAQGPTGELFF	TGTGCCAGCTCCCTGGCGCAGGGGCCCACCGGGGAGCTGTTTTTT
TRBJ1-2	TRBV18	-	-	CASSMISGTTSVLNYGYTF	TGTGCCAGCTCAATGATCTCCGGGACAACGTCGGTTTTAAACTATGGCTACACCTTC
TRBJ1-1	TRBV4-1	-	-	CASSRGSGGTEAFF	TGCGCCAGCAGCCGCGGATCGGGTGGCACTGAAGCTTTCTTT
TRBJ1-5	TRBV6-5	-	-	CASSPFLGPNQPQHF	TGTGCCAGCAGCCCCTTTCTTGGGCCTAATCAGCCCCAGCATTTT
TRBJ2-2	TRBV7-2	once	TRBD1	CASSFRGTGGSGELFF	TGTGCCAGCAGCTTTCGGGGGACAGGGGGTTCCGGGGAGCTGTTTTTT
TRBJ2-1	TRBV4-3	-	-	CASSQERTGRGNEQFF	TGCGCCAGCAGCCAAGAGAGGACAGGGAGGGGCAATGAGCAGTTCTTC
TRBJ1-2	TRBV4-2	-	-	CASSQDRQPSYGYTF	TGTGCCAGCAGCCAAGATCGACAGCCGTCCTATGGCTACACCTTC
TRBJ2-5	TRBV7-9	-	TRBD2	CASSPTTSGRRETQYF	TGTGCCAGCAGCCCCACGACTAGCGGGAGAAGGGAGACCCAGTACTTC